The sequence of this TCR beta chain was determined in a study of control samples from healthy donors and cancer patients. Some clones are missing from TCRdb's copy, which holds only in-frame ones; the method was immunoSEQ multiplex PCR. The data show roughly 370,000 clones, with around 90% seen just once and around 6.4% held by the top ten. The V gene end was trimmed by 3 bases and the J gene end by 6 bases; junction bases not matched to a gene: 6. This CDR3 has 16 residues. Germline V gene lookup returns CDR1 MGHRA and CDR2 YSYEKL. The sequenced material came from PBMCs. The clonotype originates from a man aged 35-49 years with head and neck cancer. The chain has TRBV4-1 and TRBJ2-1, with 12 nucleotides matching TRBD2. The DNA of the CDR3 is TGCGCCAGCAGCCATCCGACTAGCGGGAGTGGCAATGAGCAGTTCTTC. It specifies CASSHPTSGSGNEQFF.